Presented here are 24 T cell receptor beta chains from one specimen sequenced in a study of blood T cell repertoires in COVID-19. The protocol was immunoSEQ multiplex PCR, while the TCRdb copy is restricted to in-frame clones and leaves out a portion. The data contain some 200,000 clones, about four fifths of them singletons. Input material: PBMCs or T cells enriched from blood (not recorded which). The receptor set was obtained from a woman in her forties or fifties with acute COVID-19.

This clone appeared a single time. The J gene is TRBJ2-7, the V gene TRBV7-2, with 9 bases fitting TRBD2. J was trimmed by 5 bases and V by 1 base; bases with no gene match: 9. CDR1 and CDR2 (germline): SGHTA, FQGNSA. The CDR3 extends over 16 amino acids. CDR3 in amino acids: CASSLVSLAGSDEQYF. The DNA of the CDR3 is TGTGCCAGCAGCTTAGTGTCGCTAGCGGGGTCCGACGAGCAGTACTTC. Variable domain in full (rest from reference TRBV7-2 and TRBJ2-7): GAGVSQSPSNKVTEKGKDVELRCDPISGHTALYWYRQSLGQGLEFLIYFQGNSAPDKSGLPSDRFSAERTGGSVSTLTIQRTQQEDSAVYLCASSLVSLAGSDEQYFGPGTRLTVT.

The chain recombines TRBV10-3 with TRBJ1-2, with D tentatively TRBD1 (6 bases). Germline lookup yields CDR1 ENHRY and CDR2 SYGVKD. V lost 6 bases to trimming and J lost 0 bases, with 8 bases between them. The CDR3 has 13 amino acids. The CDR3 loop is CAIRDSTNYGYTF. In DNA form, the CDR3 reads TGTGCCATCAGGGACAGTACTAACTATGGCTACACCTTC.

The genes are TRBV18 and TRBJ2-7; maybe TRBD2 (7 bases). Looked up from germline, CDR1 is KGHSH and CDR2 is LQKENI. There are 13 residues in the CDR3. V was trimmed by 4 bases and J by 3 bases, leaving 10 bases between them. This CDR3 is CASSRGGLYEQYF. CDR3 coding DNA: TGTGCCAGCTCACGGGGGGGCCTCTACGAGCAGTACTTC. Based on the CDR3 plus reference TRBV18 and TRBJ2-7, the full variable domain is NAGVMQNPRHLVRRRGQEARLRCSPMKGHSHVYWYRQLPEEGLKFMVYLQKENIIDESGMPKERFSAEFPKEGPSILRIQQVVRGDSAAYFCASSRGGLYEQYFGPGTRLTVT.

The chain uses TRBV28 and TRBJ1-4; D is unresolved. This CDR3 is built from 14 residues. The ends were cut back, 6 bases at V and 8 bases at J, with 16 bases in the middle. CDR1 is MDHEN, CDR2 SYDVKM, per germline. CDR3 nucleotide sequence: TGTGCCAGCAGAGATGGACTCTTTCCGGAAAAACTGTTTTTT. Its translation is CASRDGLFPEKLFF.

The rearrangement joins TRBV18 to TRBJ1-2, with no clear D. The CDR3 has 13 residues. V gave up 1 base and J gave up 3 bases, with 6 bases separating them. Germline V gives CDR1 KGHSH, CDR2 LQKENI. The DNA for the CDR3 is TGTGCCAGCTCACCACGGCGGGACTATGGCTACACCTTC. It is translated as CASSPRRDYGYTF.

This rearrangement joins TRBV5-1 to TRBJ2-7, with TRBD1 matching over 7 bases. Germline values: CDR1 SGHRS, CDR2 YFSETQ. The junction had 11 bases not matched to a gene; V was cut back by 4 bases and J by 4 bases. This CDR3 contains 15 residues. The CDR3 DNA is TGCGCCAGCAGCGCTCAGGACAGGCTTAGGTACGAGCAGTACTTC. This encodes CASSAQDRLRYEQYF.

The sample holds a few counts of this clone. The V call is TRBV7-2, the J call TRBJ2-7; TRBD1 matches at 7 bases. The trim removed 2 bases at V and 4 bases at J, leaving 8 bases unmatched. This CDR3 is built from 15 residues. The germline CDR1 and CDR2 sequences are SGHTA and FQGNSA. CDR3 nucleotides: TGTGCCAGCAGCTTAACAGACAGGGCGAAATACGAGCAGTACTTC. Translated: CASSLTDRAKYEQYF.

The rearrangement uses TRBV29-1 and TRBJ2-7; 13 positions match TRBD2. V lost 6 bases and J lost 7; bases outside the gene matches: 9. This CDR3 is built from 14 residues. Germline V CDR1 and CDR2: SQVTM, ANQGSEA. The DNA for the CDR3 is TGCAGCGTCCTTGGGACTAGCGGGGTGTGGGAGCAGTACTTC. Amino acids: CSVLGTSGVWEQYF.

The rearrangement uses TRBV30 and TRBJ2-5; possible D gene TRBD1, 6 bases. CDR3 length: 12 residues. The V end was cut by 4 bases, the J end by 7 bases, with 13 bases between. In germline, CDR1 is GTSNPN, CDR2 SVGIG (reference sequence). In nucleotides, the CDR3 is TGTGCCTGGATTATGGGGGCGGGGACCCAGTACTTC. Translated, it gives CAWIMGAGTQYF.

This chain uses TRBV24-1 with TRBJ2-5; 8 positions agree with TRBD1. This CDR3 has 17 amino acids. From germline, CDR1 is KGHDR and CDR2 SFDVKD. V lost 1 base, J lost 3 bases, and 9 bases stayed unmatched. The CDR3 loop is CATSDLQTGAIKETQYF. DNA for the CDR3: TGTGCCACCAGTGATTTACAGACAGGGGCGATTAAAGAGACCCAGTACTTC.

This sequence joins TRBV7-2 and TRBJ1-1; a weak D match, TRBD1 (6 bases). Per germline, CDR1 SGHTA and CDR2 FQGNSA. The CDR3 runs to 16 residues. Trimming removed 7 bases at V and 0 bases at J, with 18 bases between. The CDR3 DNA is TGTGCCAGCACCCCGTCCGGGACACAGATGAACACTGAAGCTTTCTTT. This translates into CASTPSGTQMNTEAFF.

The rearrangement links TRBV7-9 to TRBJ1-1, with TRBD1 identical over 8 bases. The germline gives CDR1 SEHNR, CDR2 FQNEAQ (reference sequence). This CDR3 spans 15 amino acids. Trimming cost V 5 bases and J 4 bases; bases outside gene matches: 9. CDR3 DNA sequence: TGTGCCAGCAGCCAGCGACAGGGGAGGAGCACTGAAGCTTTCTTT. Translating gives CASSQRQGRSTEAFF.

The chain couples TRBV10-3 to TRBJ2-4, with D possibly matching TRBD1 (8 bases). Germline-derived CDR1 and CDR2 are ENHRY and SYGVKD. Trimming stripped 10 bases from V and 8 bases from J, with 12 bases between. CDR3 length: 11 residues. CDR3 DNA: TGTGCCAGACAGGGGAGGGACATTCAGTACTTC. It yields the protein CARQGRDIQYF.

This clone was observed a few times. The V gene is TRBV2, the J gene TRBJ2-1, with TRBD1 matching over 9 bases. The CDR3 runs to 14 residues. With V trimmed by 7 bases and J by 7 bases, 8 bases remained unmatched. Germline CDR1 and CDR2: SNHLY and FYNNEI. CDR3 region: CASTSPGTGNEQFF. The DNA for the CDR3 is TGTGCCAGCACCAGTCCCGGGACAGGGAATGAGCAGTTCTTC.

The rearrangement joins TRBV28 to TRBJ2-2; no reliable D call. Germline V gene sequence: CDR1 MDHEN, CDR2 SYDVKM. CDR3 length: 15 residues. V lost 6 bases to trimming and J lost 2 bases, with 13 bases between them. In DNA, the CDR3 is TGTGCCAGCAGACCACAGAAAATCAACACCGGGGAGCTGTTTTTT. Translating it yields CASRPQKINTGELFF.

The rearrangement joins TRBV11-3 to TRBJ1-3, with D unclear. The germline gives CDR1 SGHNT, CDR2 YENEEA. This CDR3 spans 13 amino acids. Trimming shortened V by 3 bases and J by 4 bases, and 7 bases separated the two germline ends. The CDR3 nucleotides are TGTGCCAGCAGCTTCTCGCAGGGAAACACCATATATTTT. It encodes CASSFSQGNTIYF.

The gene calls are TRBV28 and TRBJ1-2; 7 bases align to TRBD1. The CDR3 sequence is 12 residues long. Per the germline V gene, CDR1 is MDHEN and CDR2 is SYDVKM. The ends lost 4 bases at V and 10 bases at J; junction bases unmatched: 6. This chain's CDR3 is CASSWGQSNYTF. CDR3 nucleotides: TGTGCCAGCAGTTGGGGACAGTCTAACTACACCTTC.

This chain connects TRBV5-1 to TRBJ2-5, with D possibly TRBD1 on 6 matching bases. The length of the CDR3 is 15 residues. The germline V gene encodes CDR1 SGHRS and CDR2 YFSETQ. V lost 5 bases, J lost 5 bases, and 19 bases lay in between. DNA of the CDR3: TGCGCCAGCAGTTCGGGGTCCAGGGGTGGGGAGACCCAGTACTTC. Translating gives CASSSGSRGGETQYF.

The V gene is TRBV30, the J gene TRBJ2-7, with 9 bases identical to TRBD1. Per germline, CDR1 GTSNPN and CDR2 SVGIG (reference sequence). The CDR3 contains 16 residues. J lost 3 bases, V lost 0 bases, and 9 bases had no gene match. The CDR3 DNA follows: TGTGCCTGGAGTGTATTGAGGGACAGGGTCGGCTACGAGCAGTACTTC. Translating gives CAWSVLRDRVGYEQYF.

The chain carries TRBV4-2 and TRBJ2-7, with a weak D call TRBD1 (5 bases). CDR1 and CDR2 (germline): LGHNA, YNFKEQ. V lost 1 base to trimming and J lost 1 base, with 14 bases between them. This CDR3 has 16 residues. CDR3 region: CASSQAARDVSYEQYF. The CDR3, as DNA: TGTGCCAGCAGCCAAGCAGCCAGGGATGTTTCCTACGAGCAGTACTTC.

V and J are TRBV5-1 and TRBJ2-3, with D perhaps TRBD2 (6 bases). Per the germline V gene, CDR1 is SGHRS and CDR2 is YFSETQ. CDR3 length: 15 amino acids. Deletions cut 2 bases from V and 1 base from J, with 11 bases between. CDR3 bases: TGCGCCAGCAGCTTTAGCGGCACGGGCACAGATACGCAGTATTTT. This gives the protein CASSFSGTGTDTQYF. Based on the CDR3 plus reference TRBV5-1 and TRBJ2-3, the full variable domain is KAGVTQTPRYLIKTRGQQVTLSCSPISGHRSVSWYQQTPGQGLQFLFEYFSETQRNKGNFPGRFSGRQFSNSRSEMNVSTLELGDSALYLCASSFSGTGTDTQYFGPGTRLTVL.

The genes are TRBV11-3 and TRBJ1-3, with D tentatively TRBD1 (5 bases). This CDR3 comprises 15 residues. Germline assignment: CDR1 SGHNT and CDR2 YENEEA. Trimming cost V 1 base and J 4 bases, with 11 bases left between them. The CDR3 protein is CASSLGLTAGNTIYF. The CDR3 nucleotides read TGTGCCAGCAGCTTAGGTCTGACAGCGGGAAACACCATATATTTT.

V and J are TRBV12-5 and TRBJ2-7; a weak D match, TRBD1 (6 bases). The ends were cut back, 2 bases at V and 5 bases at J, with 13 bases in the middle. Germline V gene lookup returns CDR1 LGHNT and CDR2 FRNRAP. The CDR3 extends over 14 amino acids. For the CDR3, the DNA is TGTGCTAGTGGTTTGACCACAGGGAAGGACGAGCAGTACTTC. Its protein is CASGLTTGKDEQYF.

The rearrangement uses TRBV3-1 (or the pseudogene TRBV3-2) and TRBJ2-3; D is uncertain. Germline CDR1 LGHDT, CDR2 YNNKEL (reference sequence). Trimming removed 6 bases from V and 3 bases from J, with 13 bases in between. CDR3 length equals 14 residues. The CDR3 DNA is TGTGCCAGCAGACGGAACAGTGGTACAGATACGCAGTATTTT. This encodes CASRRNSGTDTQYF.